This T cell receptor (beta chain) is drawn from a study of shared clonotypes between healthy human individuals. Study in general: Contributing individuals were two females and three males aged 18 to 49.

Libraries were prepared by immunoSEQ multiplex PCR; TCRdb keeps only in-frame clonotypes and omits some of them. The sample holds fewer than 600,000 clones, 79% seen once. This CDR3 has 15 residues. The V gene's germline CDR1 is MDHEN and CDR2 SYDVKM. V was cut by 5 bases and J by 3 bases, with 17 bases left in between. J is TRBJ2-7 and V is TRBV28; D may match TRBD1 or TRBD2 (5 bases each). This clonotype was sampled from a woman aged 40 to 50 in good health. Some clones in this sample may be carry-over from other donors' samples. Material: PBMCs. In DNA form, the CDR3 reads TGTGCCAGCAGTCCTGCCGGGACCCCTCTCTACGAGCAGTACTTC. Amino acid sequence: CASSPAGTPLYEQYF. The full variable domain, completed using reference TRBV28 and TRBJ2-7, is DVKVTQSSRYLVKRTGEKVFLECVQDMDHENMFWYRQDPGLGLRLIYFSYDVKMKEKGDIPEGYSVSREKKERFSLILESASTNQTSMYLCASSPAGTPLYEQYFGPGTRLTVT.